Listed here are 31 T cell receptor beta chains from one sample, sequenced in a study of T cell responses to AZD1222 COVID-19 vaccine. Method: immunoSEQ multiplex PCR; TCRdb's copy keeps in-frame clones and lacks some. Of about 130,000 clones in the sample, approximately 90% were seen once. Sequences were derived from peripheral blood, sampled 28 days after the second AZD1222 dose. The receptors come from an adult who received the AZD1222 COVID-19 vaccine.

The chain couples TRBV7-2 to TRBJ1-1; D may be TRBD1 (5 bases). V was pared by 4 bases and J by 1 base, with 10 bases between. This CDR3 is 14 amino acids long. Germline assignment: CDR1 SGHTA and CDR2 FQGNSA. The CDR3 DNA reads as TGTGCCAGCAGCTCACGCAGGGCGAACACTGAAGCTTTCTTT. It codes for CASSSRRANTEAFF.

CDR3 loop: CASSSDTTSSYEQYF. The CDR3 coding sequence is TGTGCCAGCAGCTCGGACACGACGAGCTCCTACGAGCAGTACTTC. The chain combines TRBV11-3 with TRBJ2-7, with D possibly matching TRBD1 (5 bases). Trimming took 4 bases from V and 0 from J, leaving 13 bases between them. Germline values: CDR1 SGHNT, CDR2 YENEEA. The length of the CDR3 is 15 residues.

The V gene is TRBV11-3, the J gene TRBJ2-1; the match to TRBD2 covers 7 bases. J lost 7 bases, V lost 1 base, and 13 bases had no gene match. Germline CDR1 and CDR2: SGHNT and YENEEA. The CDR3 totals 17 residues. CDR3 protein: CASSLVRGLSGGNEQFF. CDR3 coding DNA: TGTGCCAGCAGCTTAGTTAGGGGACTATCAGGAGGGAATGAGCAGTTCTTC. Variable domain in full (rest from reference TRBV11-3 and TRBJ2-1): EAGVVQSPRYKIIEKKQPVAFWCNPISGHNTLYWYLQNLGQGPELLIRYENEEAVDDSQLPKDRFSAERLKGVDSTLKIQPAELGDSAVYLCASSLVRGLSGGNEQFFGPGTRLTVL.

CDR3 region: CSVVRDGNTIYF. The CDR3 bases are TGCAGCGTTGTTAGGGATGGAAACACCATATATTTT. The chain links TRBV29-1 to TRBJ1-3; D gene uncertain. This CDR3 has 12 residues. With 4 bases removed from V and 3 bases from J, the gap between germline ends came to 7 bases. Per germline, CDR1 SQVTM and CDR2 ANQGSEA.

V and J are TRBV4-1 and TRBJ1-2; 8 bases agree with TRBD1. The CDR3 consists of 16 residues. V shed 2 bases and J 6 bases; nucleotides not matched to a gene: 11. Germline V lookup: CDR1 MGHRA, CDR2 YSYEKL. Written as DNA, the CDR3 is TGCGCCAGCAGCCAACCGCGAGCCGGGACAGGTCATGGCTACACCTTC. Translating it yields CASSQPRAGTGHGYTF.

In DNA form, the CDR3 reads TGTGCCAGCAGCTTTTTAGCAGGGGGTCGCGGTTCACCCCTCCACTTT. Its protein product is CASSFLAGGRGSPLHF. This chain links TRBV7-2 with TRBJ1-6; 7 bases fit TRBD1. Germline lookup yields CDR1 SGHTA and CDR2 FQGNSA. The CDR3 runs to 16 residues. V shed 3 bases and J 9 bases; nucleotides not matched to a gene: 11.

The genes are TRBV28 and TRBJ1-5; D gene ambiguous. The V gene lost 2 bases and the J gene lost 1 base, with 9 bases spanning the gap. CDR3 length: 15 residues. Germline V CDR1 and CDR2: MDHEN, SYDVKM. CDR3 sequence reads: CASSLPQGSNQPQHF. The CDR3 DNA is TGTGCCAGCAGTTTACCCCAAGGGAGCAATCAGCCCCAGCATTTT.

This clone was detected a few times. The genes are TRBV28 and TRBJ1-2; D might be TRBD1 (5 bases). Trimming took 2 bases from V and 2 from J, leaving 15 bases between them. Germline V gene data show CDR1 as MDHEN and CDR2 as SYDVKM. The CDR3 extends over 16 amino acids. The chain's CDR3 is CASSLGGNWGNYGYTF. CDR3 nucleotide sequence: TGTGCCAGCAGTTTAGGCGGTAACTGGGGCAACTATGGCTACACCTTC.

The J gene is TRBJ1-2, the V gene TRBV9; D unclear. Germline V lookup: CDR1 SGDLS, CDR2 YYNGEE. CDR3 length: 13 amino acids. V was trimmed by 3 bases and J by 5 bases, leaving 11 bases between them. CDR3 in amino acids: CASSDTTSYGYTF. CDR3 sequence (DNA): TGTGCCAGCAGCGACACCACTTCTTATGGCTACACCTTC.

The CDR3, as DNA: TGTGCCAGCAGCCGCAAAGGGGACAGGGATAGGAACATTCAGTACTTC. Its protein is CASSRKGDRDRNIQYF. The gene calls are TRBV5-4 and TRBJ2-4; 9 bases line up with TRBD1. Trimming at V came to 4 bases and at J to 7 bases, leaving 12 bases not matched to a gene. Germline CDR1 reads SGHNT; CDR2 reads YYREEE (reference sequence). The CDR3 runs 16 residues.

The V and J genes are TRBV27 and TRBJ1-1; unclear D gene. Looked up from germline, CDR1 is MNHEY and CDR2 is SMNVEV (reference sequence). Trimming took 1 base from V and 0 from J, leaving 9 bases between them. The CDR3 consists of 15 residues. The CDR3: CASSLWAGMNTEAFF. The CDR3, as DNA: TGTGCCAGCAGTTTATGGGCCGGGATGAACACTGAAGCTTTCTTT.

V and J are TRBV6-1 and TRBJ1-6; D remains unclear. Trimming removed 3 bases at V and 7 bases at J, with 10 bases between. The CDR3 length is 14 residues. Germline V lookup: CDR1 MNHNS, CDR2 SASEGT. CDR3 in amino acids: CASSDPTMNSPLHF. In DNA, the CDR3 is TGTGCCAGCAGTGACCCTACTATGAATTCACCCCTCCACTTT.

The CDR3 DNA sequence: TGTGCCAGCAGTTTAGCGGGAGTAATTCACGAGCAGTACTTC. It specifies CASSLAGVIHEQYF. V usage is TRBV6-2 or TRBV6-3 and J usage is TRBJ2-7, with 9 bases fitting TRBD2. CDR1 and CDR2 from the germline V gene are MNHEY and SVGEGT. J lost 5 bases, V lost 4 bases, and 6 bases had no gene match. The CDR3 extends over 14 amino acids.

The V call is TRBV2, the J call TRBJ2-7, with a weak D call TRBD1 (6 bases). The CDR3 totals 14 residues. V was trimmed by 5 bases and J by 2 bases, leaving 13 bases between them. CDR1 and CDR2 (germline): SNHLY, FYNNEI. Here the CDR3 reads CASSPRDIPYEQYF. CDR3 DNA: TGTGCCAGCAGTCCCCGGGACATCCCCTACGAGCAGTACTTC.

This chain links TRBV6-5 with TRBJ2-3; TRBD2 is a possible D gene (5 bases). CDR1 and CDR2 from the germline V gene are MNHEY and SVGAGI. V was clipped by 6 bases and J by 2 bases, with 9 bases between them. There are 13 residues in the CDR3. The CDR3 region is CASRRVTTDTQYF. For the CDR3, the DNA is TGTGCCAGCAGGAGGGTCACCACAGATACGCAGTATTTT.

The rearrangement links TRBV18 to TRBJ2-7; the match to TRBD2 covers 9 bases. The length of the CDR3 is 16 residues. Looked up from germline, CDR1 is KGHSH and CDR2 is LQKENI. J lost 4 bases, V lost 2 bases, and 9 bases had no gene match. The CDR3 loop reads CASSPWTSVSLYEQYF. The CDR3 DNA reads TGTGCCAGCTCACCATGGACTAGCGTGTCATTGTACGAGCAGTACTTC.

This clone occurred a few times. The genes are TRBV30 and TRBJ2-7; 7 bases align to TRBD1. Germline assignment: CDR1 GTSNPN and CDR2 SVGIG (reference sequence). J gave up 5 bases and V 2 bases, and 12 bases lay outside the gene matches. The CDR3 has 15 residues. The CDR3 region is CAWSTTGEIVNEQYF. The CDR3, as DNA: TGTGCCTGGAGTACAACAGGGGAAATTGTAAACGAGCAGTACTTC.

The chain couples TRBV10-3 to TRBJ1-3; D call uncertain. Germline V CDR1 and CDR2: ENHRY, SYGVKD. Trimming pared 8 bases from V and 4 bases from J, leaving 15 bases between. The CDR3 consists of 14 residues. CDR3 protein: CAIGLLDKGNTIYF. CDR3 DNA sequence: TGTGCCATCGGACTCCTTGACAAGGGAAACACCATATATTTT.

In DNA form, the CDR3 reads TGTGCCAGCAGTTATCGGTCGACGGGAACCTACGAGCAGTACTTC. Its protein product is CASSYRSTGTYEQYF. This rearrangement joins TRBV6-5 to TRBJ2-7; perhaps TRBD2 as D (5 bases). The V gene's germline CDR1 is MNHEY and CDR2 SVGAGI. This CDR3 comprises 15 residues. V lost 3 bases to trimming and J lost 2 bases, with 14 bases between them.

The DNA for the CDR3 is TGTGCCAGCAGCTCCGCCGGGACTAGCGGCACAGATACGCAGTATTTT. The encoded protein is CASSSAGTSGTDTQYF. This chain connects TRBV9 to TRBJ2-3; the match to TRBD2 covers 10 bases. The CDR3 length is 16 residues. From germline, CDR1 is SGDLS and CDR2 YYNGEE. Trimming at V came to 4 bases and at J to 1 base, leaving 6 bases not matched to a gene.

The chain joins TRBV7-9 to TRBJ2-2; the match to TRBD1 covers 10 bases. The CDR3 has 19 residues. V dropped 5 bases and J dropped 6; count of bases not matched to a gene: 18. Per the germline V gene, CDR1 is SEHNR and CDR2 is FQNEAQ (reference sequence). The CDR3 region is CASSRRGTGVLPQAGELFF. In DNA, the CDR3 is TGTGCCAGCAGCCGCCGTGGGACAGGGGTTCTCCCGCAAGCCGGGGAGCTGTTTTTT.

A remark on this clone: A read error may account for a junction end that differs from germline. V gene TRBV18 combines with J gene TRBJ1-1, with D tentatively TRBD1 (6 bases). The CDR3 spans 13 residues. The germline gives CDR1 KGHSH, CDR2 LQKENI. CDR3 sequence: CSTGGDMNTEAFF. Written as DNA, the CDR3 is TGCAGCACGGGGGGGGACATGAACACTGAAGCTTTCTTT. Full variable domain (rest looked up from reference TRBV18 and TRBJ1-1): NAGVMQNPRHLVRRRGQEARLRCSPMKGHSHVYWYRQLPEEGLKFMVYLQKENIIDESGMPKERFSAEFPKEGPSILRIQQVVRGDSAAYFCSTGGDMNTEAFFGQGTRLTVV.

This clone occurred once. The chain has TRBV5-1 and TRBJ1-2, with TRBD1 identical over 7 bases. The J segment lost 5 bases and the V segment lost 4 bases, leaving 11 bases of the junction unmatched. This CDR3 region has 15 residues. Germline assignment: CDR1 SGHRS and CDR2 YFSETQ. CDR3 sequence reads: CASSSGQAPSYGYTF. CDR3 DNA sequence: TGCGCCAGCAGCAGCGGACAGGCCCCCTCATATGGCTACACCTTC. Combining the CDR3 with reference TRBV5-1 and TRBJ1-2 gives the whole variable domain KAGVTQTPRYLIKTRGQQVTLSCSPISGHRSVSWYQQTPGQGLQFLFEYFSETQRNKGNFPGRFSGRQFSNSRSEMNVSTLELGDSALYLCASSSGQAPSYGYTFGSGTRLTVV.

CDR3 amino acids: CASSQDVGDRPAREQYF. The CDR3 DNA follows: TGCGCCAGCAGCCAAGATGTGGGGGACAGGCCGGCGAGGGAGCAGTACTTC. V and J are TRBV4-3 and TRBJ2-7; 8 bases are shared with TRBD1. CDR3 size: 17 residues. The V gene end was trimmed by 0 bases and the J gene end by 7 bases; junction bases not matched to a gene: 14. Germline lookup yields CDR1 LGHNA and CDR2 YSLEER.

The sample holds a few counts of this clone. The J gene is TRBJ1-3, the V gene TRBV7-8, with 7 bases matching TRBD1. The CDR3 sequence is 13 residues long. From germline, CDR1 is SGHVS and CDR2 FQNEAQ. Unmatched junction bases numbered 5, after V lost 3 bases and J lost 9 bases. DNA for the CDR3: TGTGCCAGCAGCTTGAGGACAGGCGTCACCATATATTTT. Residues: CASSLRTGVTIYF.

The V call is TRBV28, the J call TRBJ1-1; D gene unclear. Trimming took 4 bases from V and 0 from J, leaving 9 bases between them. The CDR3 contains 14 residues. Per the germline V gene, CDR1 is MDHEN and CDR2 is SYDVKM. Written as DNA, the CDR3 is TGTGCCAGCAGTTCCCACGGCTTGAACACTGAAGCTTTCTTT. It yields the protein CASSSHGLNTEAFF.

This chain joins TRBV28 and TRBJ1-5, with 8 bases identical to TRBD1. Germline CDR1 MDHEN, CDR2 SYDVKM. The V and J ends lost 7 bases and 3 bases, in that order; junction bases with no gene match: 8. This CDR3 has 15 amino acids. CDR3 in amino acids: CASNPGQGSNQPQHF. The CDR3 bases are TGTGCCAGCAATCCCGGACAGGGCTCCAATCAGCCCCAGCATTTT.

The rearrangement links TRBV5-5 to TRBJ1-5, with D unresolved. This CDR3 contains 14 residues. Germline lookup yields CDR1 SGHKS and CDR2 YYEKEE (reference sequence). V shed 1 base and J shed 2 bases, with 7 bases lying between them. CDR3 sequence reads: CASSLLSGNQPQHF. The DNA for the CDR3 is TGTGCCAGCAGCTTGCTTAGTGGCAATCAGCCCCAGCATTTT.

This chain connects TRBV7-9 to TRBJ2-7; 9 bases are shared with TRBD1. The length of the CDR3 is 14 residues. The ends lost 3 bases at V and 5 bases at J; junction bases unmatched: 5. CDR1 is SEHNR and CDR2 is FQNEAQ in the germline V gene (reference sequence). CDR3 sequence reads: CASSFPGQGNEQYF. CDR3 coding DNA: TGTGCCAGCAGCTTTCCGGGACAGGGAAACGAGCAGTACTTC.

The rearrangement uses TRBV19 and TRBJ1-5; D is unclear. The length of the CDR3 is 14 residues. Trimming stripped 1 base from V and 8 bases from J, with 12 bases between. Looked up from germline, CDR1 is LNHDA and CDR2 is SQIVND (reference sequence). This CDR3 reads CASSIGTAQEPQHF. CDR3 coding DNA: TGTGCCAGTAGTATAGGTACAGCCCAGGAGCCCCAGCATTTT.

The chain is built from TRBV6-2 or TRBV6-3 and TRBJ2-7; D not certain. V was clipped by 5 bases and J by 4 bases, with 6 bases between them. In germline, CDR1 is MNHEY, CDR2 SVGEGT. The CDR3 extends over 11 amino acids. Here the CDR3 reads CASSKGYEQYF. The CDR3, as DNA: TGTGCCAGCAGTAAGGGTTACGAGCAGTACTTC.